This T cell receptor (beta chain) derives from a study of T cell responses to AZD1222 COVID-19 vaccine. General study results and limits: Spike-specific TCR breadth and depth rose after two AZD1222 doses. Donors in the cohort were predominantly white British and more often female, and clonal diversity was possibly underestimated.

To note about this clone: Its matching antigen is unknown.

Assay used: immunoSEQ multiplex PCR; TCRdb lists only in-frame clones, some missing. The data show approximately 65,000 clones, about three quarters seen once. CDR3 size: 13 residues. The V and J ends lost 5 bases and 6 bases respectively, with 13 bases between them. Per the germline V gene, CDR1 is SGHAT and CDR2 is FQNNGV. The input for sequencing was peripheral blood, taken on day 0 of AZD1222 vaccination. This receptor was taken from an adult in good health. The V and J genes are TRBV11-2 and TRBJ1-2; weak D call: TRBD1 (5 bases). CDR3 coding DNA: TGTGCCAGCAGCCCAATGCGGGGGAATGGCTACACCTTC. Its translation: CASSPMRGNGYTF.